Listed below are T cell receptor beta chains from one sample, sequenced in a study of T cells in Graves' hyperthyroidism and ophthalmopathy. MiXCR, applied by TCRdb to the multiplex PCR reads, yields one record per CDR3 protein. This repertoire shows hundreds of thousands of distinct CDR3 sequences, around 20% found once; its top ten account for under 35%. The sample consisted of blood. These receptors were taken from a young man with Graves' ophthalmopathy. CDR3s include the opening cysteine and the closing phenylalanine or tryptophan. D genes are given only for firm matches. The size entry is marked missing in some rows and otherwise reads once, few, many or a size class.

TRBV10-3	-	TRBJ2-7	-	TGTGCCACCAAGGGGGACTCCTACGAGCAGTACTTC	CATKGDSYEQYF
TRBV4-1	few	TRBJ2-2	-	TGCGCCAGCAGCCCCCGGGGGTTGGACACCGGGGAGCTGTTTTTT	CASSPRGLDTGELFF
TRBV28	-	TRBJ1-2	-	TGTGCCAGCAGTCCAGGGAAGGGAGGCTATGGCTACACCTTC	CASSPGKGGYGYTF
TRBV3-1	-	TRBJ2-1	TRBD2	TGTGCCAGCAGCCAAACGGGACTAGCGGGGAACTACAATGAGCAGTTCTTC	CASSQTGLAGNYNEQFF
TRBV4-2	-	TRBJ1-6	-	TGTGCCAGCAATAAGGATTGGAATTCACCCCTCCACTTT	CASNKDWNSPLHF
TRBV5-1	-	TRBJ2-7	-	TGCGCCAGCAGCTTGGACGGGGGTCGAGGGAGGAACTACGAGCAGTACTTC	CASSLDGGRGRNYEQYF
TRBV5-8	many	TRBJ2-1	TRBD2	TGTGCCAGCAGCTTGGTCCCGACTAGCGTTTGGTATGAGCAGTTCTTC	CASSLVPTSVWYEQFF
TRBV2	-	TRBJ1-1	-	TGTGCCAGCAGTGGGGAGGGGACTCTGAACACTGAAGCTTTCTTT	CASSGEGTLNTEAFF
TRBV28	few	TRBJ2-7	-	TGTGCCAGCAGTTTTAAATGGGAGCCCTACGAGCAGTACTTC	CASSFKWEPYEQYF
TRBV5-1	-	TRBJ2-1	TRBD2	TGCGCCAGCAGCCCTAAGCGGGAGCCGCGGAATGAGCAGTTCTTC	CASSPKREPRNEQFF
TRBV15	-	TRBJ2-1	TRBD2	TGTGCCACCAGCAGAGTGGAAAGCGGGAGTAAGGAGGAGTTCTTC	CATSRVESGSKEEFF
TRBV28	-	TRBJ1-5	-	TGTGCCAGCAGTTCTCAAACGAGGCCCCAGCATTTT	CASSSQTRPQHF
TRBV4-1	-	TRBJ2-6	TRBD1	TGCGCCAGCAGCCAAGAAACAGGGGGGAGGTCTGGGGCCAACGTCCTGACTTTC	CASSQETGGRSGANVLTF
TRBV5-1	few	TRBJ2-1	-	TGCGCCAGCAGGCCCGAGGGAACCTACAATGAGCAGTTCTTC	CASRPEGTYNEQFF
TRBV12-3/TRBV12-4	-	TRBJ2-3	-	TGTGCCAGCAGTCTCGGACCCGCAGATACGCAGTATTTT	CASSLGPADTQYF
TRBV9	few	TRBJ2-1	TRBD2	TGTGCCAGCAGCGGCCCTAGCGGGAAGAATGCCCGACTCTACAATGAGCAGTTCTTC	CASSGPSGKNARLYNEQFF
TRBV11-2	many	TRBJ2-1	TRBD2	TGTGCCAGCAGCGGGGGACTAGCGGTTCCCTTGGAGCAGTTCTTC	CASSGGLAVPLEQFF
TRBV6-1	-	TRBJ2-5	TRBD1	TGTGCCAGCCTACAAGGCCCCGGGGACAGCCAAGAGACCCAGTACTTC	CASLQGPGDSQETQYF
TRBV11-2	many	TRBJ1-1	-	TGTGCCAGCAGCTTACAGGGGAAAGCTTTCTTT	CASSLQGKAFF
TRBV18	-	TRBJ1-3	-	TGTGCCAGCTCACCGTCGGGGCAACCTGGAAACACCATATATTTT	CASSPSGQPGNTIYF